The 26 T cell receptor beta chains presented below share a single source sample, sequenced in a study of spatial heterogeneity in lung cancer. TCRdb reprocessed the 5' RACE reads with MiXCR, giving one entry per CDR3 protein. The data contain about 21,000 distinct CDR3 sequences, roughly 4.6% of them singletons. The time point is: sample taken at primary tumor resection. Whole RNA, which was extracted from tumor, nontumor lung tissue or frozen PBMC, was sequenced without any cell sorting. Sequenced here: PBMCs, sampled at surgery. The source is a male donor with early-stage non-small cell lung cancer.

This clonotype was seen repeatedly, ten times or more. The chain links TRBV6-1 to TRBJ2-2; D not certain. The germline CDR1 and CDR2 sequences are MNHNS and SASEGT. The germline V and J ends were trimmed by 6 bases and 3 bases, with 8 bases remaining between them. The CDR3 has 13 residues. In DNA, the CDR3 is TGTGCCAGCAGAGTAGATCACACCGGGGAGCTGTTTTTT. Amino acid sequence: CASRVDHTGELFF.

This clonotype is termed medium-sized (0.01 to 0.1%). The CDR3, as DNA: TGTGCCAGCAGCCAGGGATACACTGAAGCTTTCTTT. Its protein product is CASSQGYTEAFF. The J gene is TRBJ1-1, the V gene TRBV7-9; D possibly corresponds to TRBD1 (5 bases). V dropped 5 bases and J dropped 3 bases, with 7 bases sitting between them. The V gene's germline CDR1 is SEHNR and CDR2 FQNEAQ (reference sequence). This CDR3 comprises 12 residues.

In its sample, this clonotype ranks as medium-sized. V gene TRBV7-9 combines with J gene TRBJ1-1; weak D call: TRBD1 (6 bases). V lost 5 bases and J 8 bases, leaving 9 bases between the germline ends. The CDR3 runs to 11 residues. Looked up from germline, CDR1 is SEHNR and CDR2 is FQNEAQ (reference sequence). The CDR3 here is CASSQTGEAFF. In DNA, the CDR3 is TGTGCCAGCAGCCAGACAGGCGAAGCTTTCTTT.

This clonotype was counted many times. The CDR3 sequence: CASRPSGNSPLHF. The CDR3 DNA sequence: TGTGCCAGCAGGCCTTCGGGGAACTCACCCCTCCACTTT. The rearrangement links TRBV3-1 to TRBJ1-6; D is undetermined. V lost 6 bases to trimming and J lost 10 bases, with 13 bases between them. Germline V gene sequence: CDR1 LGHDT, CDR2 YNNKEL (reference sequence). The CDR3 is 13 residues long.

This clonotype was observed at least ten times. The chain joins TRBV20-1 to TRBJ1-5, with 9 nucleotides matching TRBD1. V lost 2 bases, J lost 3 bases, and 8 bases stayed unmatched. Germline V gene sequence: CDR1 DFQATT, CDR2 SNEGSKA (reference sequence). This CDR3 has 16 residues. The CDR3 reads CSARKDWTGANQPQHF. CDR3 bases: TGCAGTGCTAGAAAAGATTGGACAGGGGCCAATCAGCCCCAGCATTTT.

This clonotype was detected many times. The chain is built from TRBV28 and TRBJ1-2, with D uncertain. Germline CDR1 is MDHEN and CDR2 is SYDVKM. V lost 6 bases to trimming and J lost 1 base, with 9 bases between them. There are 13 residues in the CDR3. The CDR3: CASRVIDNYGYTF. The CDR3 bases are TGTGCCAGCAGGGTGATAGATAACTATGGCTACACCTTC.

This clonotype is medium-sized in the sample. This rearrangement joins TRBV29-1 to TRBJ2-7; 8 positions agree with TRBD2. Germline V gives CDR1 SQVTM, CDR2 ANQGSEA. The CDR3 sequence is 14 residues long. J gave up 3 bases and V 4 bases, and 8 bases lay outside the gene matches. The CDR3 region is CSVGVLTSGYEQYF. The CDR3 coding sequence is TGCAGCGTTGGGGTCCTAACTAGCGGCTACGAGCAGTACTTC.

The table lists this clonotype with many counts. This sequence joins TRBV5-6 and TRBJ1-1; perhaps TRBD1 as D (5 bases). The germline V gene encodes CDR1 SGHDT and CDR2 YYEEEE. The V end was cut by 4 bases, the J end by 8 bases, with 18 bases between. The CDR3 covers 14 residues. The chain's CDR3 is CASSPTVQEHEAFF. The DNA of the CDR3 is TGTGCCAGCAGCCCCACCGTACAGGAGCACGAAGCTTTCTTT.

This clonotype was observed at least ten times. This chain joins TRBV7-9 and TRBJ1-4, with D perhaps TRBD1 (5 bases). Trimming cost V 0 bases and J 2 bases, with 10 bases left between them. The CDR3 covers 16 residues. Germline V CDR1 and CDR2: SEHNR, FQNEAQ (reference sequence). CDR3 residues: CASSLAAGLTNEKLFF. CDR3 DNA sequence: TGTGCCAGCAGCTTAGCGGCAGGGCTCACTAATGAAAAACTGTTTTTT.

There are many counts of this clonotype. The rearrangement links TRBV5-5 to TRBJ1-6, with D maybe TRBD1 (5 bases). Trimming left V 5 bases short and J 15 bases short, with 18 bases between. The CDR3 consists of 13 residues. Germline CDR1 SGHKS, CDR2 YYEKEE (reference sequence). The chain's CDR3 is CASSYTQVGRLHF. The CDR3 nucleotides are TGTGCCAGCAGTTATACACAGGTGGGACGCCTCCACTTT. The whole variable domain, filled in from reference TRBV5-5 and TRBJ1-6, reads DAGVTQSPTHLIKTRGQQVTLRCSPISGHKSVSWYQQVLGQGPQFIFQYYEKEERGRGNFPDRFSARQFPNYSSELNVNALLLGDSALYLCASSYTQVGRLHFGNGTRLTVT.

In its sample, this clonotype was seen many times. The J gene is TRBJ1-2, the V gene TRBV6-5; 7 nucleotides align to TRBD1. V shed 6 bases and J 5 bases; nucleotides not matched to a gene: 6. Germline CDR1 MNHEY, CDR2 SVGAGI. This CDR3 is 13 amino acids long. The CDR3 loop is CASSDRESYGYTF. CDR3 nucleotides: TGTGCCAGCAGCGACAGGGAGTCTTATGGCTACACCTTC.

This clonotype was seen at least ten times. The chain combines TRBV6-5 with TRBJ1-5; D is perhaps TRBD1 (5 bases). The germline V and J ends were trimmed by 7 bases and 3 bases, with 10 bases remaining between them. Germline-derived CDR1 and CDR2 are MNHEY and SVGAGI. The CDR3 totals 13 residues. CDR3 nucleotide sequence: TGTGCCAGCACCCCGGGGCTCAATCAGCCCCAGCATTTT. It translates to CASTPGLNQPQHF.

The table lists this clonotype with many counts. The CDR3 DNA follows: TGTGCCAGCTTGCAGACAGGGGGTATAAATACGCAGTATTTT. Translating it yields CASLQTGGINTQYF. V gene TRBV6-2 or TRBV6-3 combines with J gene TRBJ2-3; 9 nucleotides match TRBD1. Germline lookup yields CDR1 MNHEY and CDR2 SVGEGT. The CDR3 has 14 amino acids. The J segment lost 7 bases and the V segment lost 8 bases, leaving 10 bases of the junction unmatched.

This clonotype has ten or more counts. The CDR3 region is CASSPRQGSRYGYTF. Written as DNA, the CDR3 is TGTGCCAGCAGTCCTAGACAGGGCTCTCGGTATGGCTACACCTTC. V is TRBV28 and J is TRBJ1-2, with 7 nucleotides matching TRBD1. The CDR3 runs 15 residues. CDR1 is MDHEN and CDR2 is SYDVKM in the germline V gene. The V gene end was trimmed by 5 bases and the J gene end by 5 bases; junction bases not matched to a gene: 11.

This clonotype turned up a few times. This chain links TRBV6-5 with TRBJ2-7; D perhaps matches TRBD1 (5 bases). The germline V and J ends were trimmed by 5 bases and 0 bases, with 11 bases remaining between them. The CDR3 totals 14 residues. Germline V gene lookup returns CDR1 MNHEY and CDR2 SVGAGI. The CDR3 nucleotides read TGTGCCAGCAGTCGTGACAGCATCTCCTACGAGCAGTACTTC. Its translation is CASSRDSISYEQYF.

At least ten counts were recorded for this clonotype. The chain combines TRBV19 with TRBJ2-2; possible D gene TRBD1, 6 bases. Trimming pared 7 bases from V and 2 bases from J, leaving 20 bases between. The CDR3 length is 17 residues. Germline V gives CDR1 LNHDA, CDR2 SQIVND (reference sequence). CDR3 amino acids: CASTGTKVRGNTGELFF. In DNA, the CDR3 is TGTGCCAGTACGGGGACCAAGGTCAGGGGTAACACCGGGGAGCTGTTTTTT.

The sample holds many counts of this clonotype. The CDR3 here is CASRLGQGLAEQYF. The CDR3 DNA reads TGTGCCAGCAGGTTGGGCCAGGGTCTGGCCGAGCAGTACTTC. The J gene is TRBJ2-7, the V gene TRBV28, with D possibly being TRBD1 (5 bases). V lost 6 bases and J lost 6, with 18 bases in between. The CDR3 length is 14 residues. Germline assignment: CDR1 MDHEN and CDR2 SYDVKM.

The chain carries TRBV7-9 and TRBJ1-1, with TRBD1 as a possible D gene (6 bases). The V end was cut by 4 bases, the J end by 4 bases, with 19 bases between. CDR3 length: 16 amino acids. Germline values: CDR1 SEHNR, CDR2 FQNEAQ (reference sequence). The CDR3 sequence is CASSSRTGNGGTEAFF. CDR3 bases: TGTGCCAGCAGCTCTCGAACAGGGAATGGGGGCACTGAAGCTTTCTTT.

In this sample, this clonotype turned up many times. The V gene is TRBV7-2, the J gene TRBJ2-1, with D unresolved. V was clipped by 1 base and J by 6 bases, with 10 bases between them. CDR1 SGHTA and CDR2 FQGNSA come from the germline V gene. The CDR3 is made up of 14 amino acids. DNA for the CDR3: TGTGCCAGCAGCTTAGTCGTGGTTGGCAATGAGCAGTTCTTC. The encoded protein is CASSLVVVGNEQFF.

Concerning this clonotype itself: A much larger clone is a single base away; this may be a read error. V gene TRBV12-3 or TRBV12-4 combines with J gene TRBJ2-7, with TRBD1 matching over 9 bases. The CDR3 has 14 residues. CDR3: CASSLTGGPYGQYF. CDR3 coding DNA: TGTGCCAGCAGTCTGACAGGGGGTCCCTACGGGCAGTACTTC.

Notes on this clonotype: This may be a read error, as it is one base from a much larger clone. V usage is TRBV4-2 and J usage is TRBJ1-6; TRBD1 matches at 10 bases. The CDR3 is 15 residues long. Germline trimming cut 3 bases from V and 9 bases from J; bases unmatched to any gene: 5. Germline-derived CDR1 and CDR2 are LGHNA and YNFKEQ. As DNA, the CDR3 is TGTGCCAGCAGCCATCGACAGGGGGCTAGTTCACCCCTCCACTTT. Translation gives CASSHRQGASSPLHF.

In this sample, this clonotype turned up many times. The CDR3 bases are TGTGCCAGCAGCTTCGACGGTCGGAACACTGAAGCTTTCTTT. Translation gives CASSFDGRNTEAFF. The J gene is TRBJ1-1, the V gene TRBV5-6; D gene ambiguous. There are 14 residues in the CDR3. Trimming left V 2 bases short and J 1 base short, with 9 bases between. Germline V lookup: CDR1 SGHDT, CDR2 YYEEEE.

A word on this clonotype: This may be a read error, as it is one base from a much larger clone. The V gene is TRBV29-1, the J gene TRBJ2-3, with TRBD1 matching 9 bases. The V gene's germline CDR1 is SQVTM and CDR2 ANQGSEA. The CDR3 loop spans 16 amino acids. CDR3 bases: TGCAGCCTTGAAGATCAATCGACAGGGGGTCTTGATACGCAGTATTTT. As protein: CSLEDQSTGGLDTQYF.

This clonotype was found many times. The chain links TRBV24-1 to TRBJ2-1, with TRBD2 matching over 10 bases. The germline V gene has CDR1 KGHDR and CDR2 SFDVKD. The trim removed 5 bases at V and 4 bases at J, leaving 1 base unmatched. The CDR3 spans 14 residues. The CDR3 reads CATSATSGYNEQFF. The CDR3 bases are TGTGCCACCAGTGCGACTAGCGGGTACAATGAGCAGTTCTTC.

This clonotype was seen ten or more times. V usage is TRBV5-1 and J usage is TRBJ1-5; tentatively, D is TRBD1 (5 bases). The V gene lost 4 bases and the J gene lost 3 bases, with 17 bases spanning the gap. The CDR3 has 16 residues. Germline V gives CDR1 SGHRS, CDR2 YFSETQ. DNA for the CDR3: TGCGCCAGCAGCACGGGGGACGCGGGACTCAATCAGCCCCAGCATTTT. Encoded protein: CASSTGDAGLNQPQHF.

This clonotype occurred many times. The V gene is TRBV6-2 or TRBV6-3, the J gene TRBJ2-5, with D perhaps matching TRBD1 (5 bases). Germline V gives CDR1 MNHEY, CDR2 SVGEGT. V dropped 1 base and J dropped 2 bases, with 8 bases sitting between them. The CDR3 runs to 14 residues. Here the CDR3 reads CASSYLTDQETQYF. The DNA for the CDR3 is TGTGCCAGCAGTTACTTGACAGATCAAGAGACCCAGTACTTC.